The 4 T cell receptor beta chains listed next were all sequenced from one sample in a study of cytomegalovirus exposure and HLA in healthy donors. The PCR made use of 60 Vbeta and 13 Jbeta primers. The repertoire was sequenced with immunoSEQ multiplex PCR; TCRdb's copy has only in-frame clones and lacks some. The sample lists some 140,000 clones, 70% to 80% occurring once. The sample taken for sequencing was PBMCs. The receptor set was obtained from a female donor in good health and CMV-seronegative.

The V call is TRBV7-8, the J call TRBJ2-7; D is possibly TRBD1 (5 bases). The ends were cut back, 0 bases at V and 4 bases at J, with 13 bases in the middle. Germline CDR1 reads SGHVS; CDR2 reads FQNEAQ. The CDR3 is made up of 15 amino acids. The CDR3 region is CASSLALGLEYEQYF. CDR3 DNA sequence: TGTGCCAGCAGCTTAGCCCTGGGGCTCGAGTACGAGCAGTACTTC.

CDR3 nucleotide sequence: TGTGCCAGCAGCGGAAGAGGACAGGGGAAATATGGCTACACCTTC. Its protein is CASSGRGQGKYGYTF. The gene calls are TRBV7-2 and TRBJ1-2, with TRBD1 matching 9 bases. The CDR3 covers 15 residues. Germline loops: CDR1 SGHTA, CDR2 FQGNSA. Trimming removed 5 bases from V and 5 bases from J; junction bases left unmatched: 9. Supplemented by reference TRBV7-2 and TRBJ1-2, the full variable domain reads GAGVSQSPSNKVTEKGKDVELRCDPISGHTALYWYRQSLGQGLEFLIYFQGNSAPDKSGLPSDRFSAERTGGSVSTLTIQRTQQEDSAVYLCASSGRGQGKYGYTFGSGTRLTVV.

The CDR3 nucleotides read TGCGCCAGCAGCCAAGATGAACTAGCGGGAGTCGGCGGGGCAGATACGCAGTATTTT. Translated, it gives CASSQDELAGVGGADTQYF. The chain combines TRBV4-3 with TRBJ2-3; 11 bases fit TRBD2. Trimming took 0 bases from V and 4 from J; bases not matched to a gene: 12. This CDR3 has 19 amino acids. From germline, CDR1 is LGHNA and CDR2 YSLEER.

The CDR3 DNA reads as TGTGCCAGCAGCCCTTCGGTTGAAGCTTTCTTT. Encoded protein: CASSPSVEAFF. The gene calls are TRBV11-3 and TRBJ1-1; D is ambiguous. V was shortened by 5 bases and J by 7 bases, with 8 bases between the two germline ends. Germline CDR1 and CDR2: SGHNT and YENEEA. This CDR3 is 11 amino acids long. Supplemented by reference TRBV11-3 and TRBJ1-1, the full variable domain reads EAGVVQSPRYKIIEKKQPVAFWCNPISGHNTLYWYLQNLGQGPELLIRYENEEAVDDSQLPKDRFSAERLKGVDSTLKIQPAELGDSAVYLCASSPSVEAFFGQGTRLTVV.